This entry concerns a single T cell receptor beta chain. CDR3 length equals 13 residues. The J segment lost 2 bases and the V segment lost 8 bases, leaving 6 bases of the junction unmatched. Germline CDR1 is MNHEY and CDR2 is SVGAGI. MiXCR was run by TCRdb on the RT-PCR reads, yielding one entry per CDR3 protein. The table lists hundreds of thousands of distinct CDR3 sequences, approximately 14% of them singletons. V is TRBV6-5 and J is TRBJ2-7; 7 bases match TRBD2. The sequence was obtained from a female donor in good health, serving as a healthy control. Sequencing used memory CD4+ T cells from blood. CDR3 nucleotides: TGTGCCAGCGGGAGGGAGGGCCCCTACGAGCAGTACTTC. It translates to CASGREGPYEQYF.